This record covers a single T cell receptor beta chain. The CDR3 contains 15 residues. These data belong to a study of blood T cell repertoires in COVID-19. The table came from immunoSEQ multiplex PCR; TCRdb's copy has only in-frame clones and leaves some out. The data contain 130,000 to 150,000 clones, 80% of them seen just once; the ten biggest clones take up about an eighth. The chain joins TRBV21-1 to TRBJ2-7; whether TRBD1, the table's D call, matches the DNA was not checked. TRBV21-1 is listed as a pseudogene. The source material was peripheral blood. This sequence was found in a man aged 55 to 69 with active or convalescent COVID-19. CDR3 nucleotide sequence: TGTGCCAGCAGCAAAGGACAGGCCCCTTCCTACGAGCAGTACTTC. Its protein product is CASSKGQAPSYEQYF.